The 20 T cell receptor beta chains below come from one sample, sequenced in a study of cytomegalovirus exposure and HLA in healthy donors (dated by TCRdb to the late 2010s). Library preparation employed the immunoSEQ multiplex PCR assay. A mixture of 60 forward primers for TCR Vbeta segments and 13 reverse primers for TCR Jbeta segments was used in the multiplex PCR. TCRdb re-hosts the immuneACCESS table, in-frame sequences only. Its copies lack some clones; in the studies checked, an unresolved V gene accounts for under half of them, and the cause for the rest is not known. The sample table lists 130,000 to 150,000 clones, around 80% of them with a count of one. Clones ranked in the top ten supply roughly 2.9% of the sample. The material sequenced was PBMCs. These receptors were collected from a female donor in good health and CMV-seronegative.

The CDR3 is CASSLKTGTKVGEQFF. The DNA of the CDR3 is TGCGCCAGCAGCTTAAAAACCGGGACTAAAGTTGGGGAGCAGTTCTTC. The rearrangement joins TRBV5-1 to TRBJ2-1; the match to TRBD2 covers 7 bases. The germline V gene encodes CDR1 SGHRS and CDR2 YFSETQ. Trimming cost V 2 bases and J 10 bases; bases outside gene matches: 15. The CDR3 length is 16 residues. Full variable domain (remainder filled in from reference TRBV5-1 and TRBJ2-1): KAGVTQTPRYLIKTRGQQVTLSCSPISGHRSVSWYQQTPGQGLQFLFEYFSETQRNKGNFPGRFSGRQFSNSRSEMNVSTLELGDSALYLCASSLKTGTKVGEQFFGPGTRLTVL.

The rearrangement links TRBV5-1 to TRBJ2-1, with D possibly being TRBD2 (6 bases). Trimming stripped 0 bases from V and 4 bases from J, with 8 bases between. CDR3 size: 14 residues. Germline CDR1 is SGHRS and CDR2 is YFSETQ. CDR3 sequence: CASSLADYYNEQFF. DNA for the CDR3: TGCGCCAGCAGCTTGGCGGACTATTACAATGAGCAGTTCTTC.

CDR3 sequence: CASSRDRSSGANVLTF. The CDR3 DNA reads TGTGCCAGCAGCCGGGACAGGAGTTCTGGGGCCAACGTCCTGACTTTC. The V gene is TRBV9, the J gene TRBJ2-6; 8 bases fit TRBD1. CDR1 and CDR2 from the germline V gene are SGDLS and YYNGEE. The J segment lost 1 base and the V segment lost 4 bases, leaving 4 bases of the junction unmatched. This CDR3 contains 16 residues. Full variable domain (rest looked up from reference TRBV9 and TRBJ2-6): DSGVTQTPKHLITATGQRVTLRCSPRSGDLSVYWYQQSLDQGLQFLIQYYNGEERAKGNILERFSAQQFPDLHSELNLSSLELGDSALYFCASSRDRSSGANVLTFGAGSRLTVL.

The chain employs TRBV18 and TRBJ2-3, with D unclear. The CDR3 sequence is 14 residues long. The V gene's germline CDR1 is KGHSH and CDR2 LQKENI. V was cut by 0 bases and J by 6 bases, with 10 bases left in between. CDR3 in DNA: TGTGCCAGCTCACCACCGGCTAGGCCCGATACGCAGTATTTT. Its protein is CASSPPARPDTQYF.

This chain uses TRBV5-1 with TRBJ2-7; 8 positions match TRBD1. Germline-derived CDR1 and CDR2 are SGHRS and YFSETQ. The CDR3 totals 15 residues. V was pared by 4 bases and J by 3 bases, with 9 bases of the junction left unmatched. The DNA of the CDR3 is TGCGCCAGCAGCATAGACAGGGGCGCGTTCTACGAGCAGTACTTC. Amino acids: CASSIDRGAFYEQYF.

This clone was observed a handful of times. V gene TRBV2 combines with J gene TRBJ2-5; TRBD2 matches 11 bases. This CDR3 spans 14 amino acids. CDR1 SNHLY and CDR2 FYNNEI come from the germline V gene. Trimming removed 9 bases from V and 1 base from J; junction bases left unmatched: 4. The chain's CDR3 is CASNGLAGQETQYF. The CDR3 nucleotides are TGTGCCAGTAATGGACTAGCGGGCCAAGAGACCCAGTACTTC.

The genes are TRBV7-6 and TRBJ2-1; 12 nucleotides agree with TRBD2. This CDR3 is 17 amino acids long. V shed 2 bases and J 0 bases; nucleotides not matched to a gene: 2. The germline CDR1 and CDR2 sequences are SGHVS and FNYEAQ. The CDR3 DNA reads as TGTGCCAGCAGCTTAACTAGCGGGGGGCGCTCCTACAATGAGCAGTTCTTC. It specifies CASSLTSGGRSYNEQFF.

The rearrangement links TRBV15 to TRBJ2-1; tentative D call: TRBD2 (5 bases). Germline values: CDR1 LNHNV, CDR2 YYDKDF (reference sequence). V was shortened by 9 bases and J by 6 bases, with 18 bases between the two germline ends. The CDR3 is 14 residues long. CDR3 residues: CATLSYPGGNEQFF. CDR3 DNA sequence: TGTGCCACTTTAAGTTATCCAGGAGGCAATGAGCAGTTCTTC. The full variable domain, rest sourced from reference TRBV15 and TRBJ2-1, is DAMVIQNPRYQVTQFGKPVTLSCSQTLNHNVMYWYQQKSSQAPKLLFHYYDKDFNNEADTPDNFQSRRPNTSFCFLDIRSPGLGDTAMYLCATLSYPGGNEQFFGPGTRLTVL.

CDR3 sequence (DNA): TGTGCCAGCAGTGACAGCACAGGAATGAACACTGAAGCTTTCTTT. Translation: CASSDSTGMNTEAFF. V gene TRBV25-1 combines with J gene TRBJ1-1, with D perhaps matching TRBD1 (5 bases). Germline lookup yields CDR1 MGHDK and CDR2 SYGVNS. This CDR3 is 15 amino acids long. The germline V and J ends were trimmed by 3 bases and 0 bases, with 11 bases remaining between them.

The chain carries TRBV5-1 and TRBJ2-5, with D possibly TRBD2 on 6 matching bases. The CDR3 is made up of 15 amino acids. Germline V gene data show CDR1 as SGHRS and CDR2 as YFSETQ. V was pared by 0 bases and J by 2 bases, with 11 bases between. CDR3 in DNA: TGCGCCAGCAGCTTGGTGGCGGGGAGGCAAGAGACCCAGTACTTC. Its protein product is CASSLVAGRQETQYF.

This chain connects TRBV9 to TRBJ2-1; 8 nucleotides agree with TRBD2. Germline values: CDR1 SGDLS, CDR2 YYNGEE. The CDR3 extends over 14 amino acids. V lost 3 bases to trimming and J lost 6 bases; unmatched junction nucleotides: 5. CDR3 loop: CASSATSVLNEQFF. The CDR3 bases are TGTGCCAGCAGCGCGACTAGCGTTCTCAATGAGCAGTTCTTC.

The sample holds a few counts of this clone. J is TRBJ2-7 and V is TRBV4-1, with TRBD1 matching over 11 bases. Germline V gene sequence: CDR1 MGHRA, CDR2 YSYEKL. The CDR3 runs to 16 residues. Germline trimming cut 0 bases from V and 1 base from J; bases unmatched to any gene: 2. CDR3 coding DNA: TGCGCCAGCAGCCAAGACGGGACAGGGGGATCCTACGAGCAGTACTTC. This codes for CASSQDGTGGSYEQYF.

This chain joins TRBV28 and TRBJ2-2; 8 bases fit TRBD1. The CDR3 is made up of 17 amino acids. With 1 base clipped from V and 1 base from J, the junction kept 5 bases outside the gene matches. Germline lookup yields CDR1 MDHEN and CDR2 SYDVKM. Here the CDR3 DNA reads TGTGCCAGCAGTTTATACCAGGGGGCGGTGAACACCGGGGAGCTGTTTTTT. Translated: CASSLYQGAVNTGELFF.

This chain links TRBV28 with TRBJ1-1; perhaps TRBD1 as D (5 bases). CDR1 is MDHEN, CDR2 SYDVKM, per germline. The CDR3 length is 15 residues. The V gene lost 4 bases and the J gene lost 2 bases, with 14 bases spanning the gap. The CDR3 sequence is CASSSPADRNTEAFF. The CDR3 nucleotides are TGTGCCAGCAGTTCCCCCGCTGACAGAAACACTGAAGCTTTCTTT.

The chain has TRBV11-2 and TRBJ2-7; 7 nucleotides align to TRBD1. This CDR3 is built from 12 residues. V lost 0 bases to trimming and J lost 12 bases; unmatched junction nucleotides: 5. Germline CDR1 reads SGHAT; CDR2 reads FQNNGV. CDR3 nucleotides: TGTGCCAGCAGCTTAGAAGGGACAGCTAGGTACTTC. Protein sequence: CASSLEGTARYF.

V and J are TRBV19 and TRBJ1-5; 7 bases fit TRBD1. CDR3 length: 17 amino acids. The germline V gene encodes CDR1 LNHDA and CDR2 SQIVND (reference sequence). J was trimmed by 1 base and V by 5 bases; bases with no gene match: 11. CDR3 region: CASSAHQGGGSNQPQHF. DNA of the CDR3: TGTGCCAGTAGTGCCCATCAGGGGGGCGGAAGCAATCAGCCCCAGCATTTT.

The rearrangement uses TRBV30 and TRBJ2-1; unclear D gene. The germline V and J ends were trimmed by 1 base and 5 bases, with 3 bases remaining between them. Per germline, CDR1 GTSNPN and CDR2 SVGIG (reference sequence). The CDR3 has 11 amino acids. CDR3 sequence (DNA): TGTGCCTGGAGTGCAAACAATGAGCAGTTCTTC. Residues: CAWSANNEQFF.

The CDR3 sequence is CASSHGQGRPDYGYTF. The CDR3 region has the DNA TGCGCCAGCAGCCATGGACAGGGAAGACCGGACTATGGCTACACCTTC. This rearrangement joins TRBV5-1 to TRBJ1-2, with TRBD1 matching 8 bases. Trimming at V came to 4 bases and at J to 3 bases, leaving 11 bases not matched to a gene. The V gene's germline CDR1 is SGHRS and CDR2 YFSETQ. The CDR3 sequence is 16 residues long.

In DNA, the CDR3 is TGTGCCTGGAGTGTACATGGCTCTGAAGCTTTCTTT. This encodes CAWSVHGSEAFF. This chain connects TRBV30 to TRBJ1-1; D is undetermined. Germline V gene sequence: CDR1 GTSNPN, CDR2 SVGIG (reference sequence). V was trimmed by 0 bases and J by 6 bases, leaving 8 bases between them. This CDR3 spans 12 amino acids. The complete variable domain, with remaining parts taken from reference TRBV30 and TRBJ1-1, reads SQTIHQWPATLVQPVGSPLSLECTVEGTSNPNLYWYRQAAGRGLQLLFYSVGIGQISSEVPQNLSASRPQDRQFILSSKKLLLSDSGFYLCAWSVHGSEAFFGQGTRLTVV.

This clone has more than one count but fewer than ten. The chain couples TRBV7-2 to TRBJ2-5; unclear D gene. Germline CDR1 reads SGHTA; CDR2 reads FQGNSA. V was pared by 6 bases and J by 5 bases, with 7 bases between. The CDR3 totals 11 residues. CDR3 sequence (DNA): TGTGCCAGCAGGTCTGAGGAGACCCAGTACTTC. Its translation: CASRSEETQYF.